This T cell receptor (beta chain) was sequenced in a study of beta chain features in type 1 diabetes. Points on this clone: Its antigen is unknown.

Study outcomes and limitations: Among all four CD4+ subsets, Type 1 diabetes patients had TCRB CDR3s that were moderately but significantly shorter.

The sequenced template was cDNA made from the entire isolated RNA. TCRdb's copy holds only in-frame clones and misses some; the assay was immunoSEQ multiplex PCR. This table holds around 110,000 clones, less than 20% found once. Germline CDR1 SGDLS, CDR2 YYNGEE. V was pared by 3 bases and J by 6 bases, with 7 bases of the junction left unmatched. The CDR3 is made up of 14 amino acids. Staining for CD45RO/CCR7/CD25/CD127/CD95/CD27 allowed sorting of CD4+ naive, central memory, regulatory and stem cell-like memory cells. The chain is built from TRBV9 and TRBJ2-3; 7 nucleotides align to TRBD2. This receptor was identified in a man aged 25 to 40 with type 1 diabetes. Sample: central memory CD4+ T cells from blood. The CDR3 loop is CASSGGLPDDTQYF. Here the CDR3 DNA reads TGTGCCAGCAGCGGGGGACTACCTGATGATACGCAGTATTTT.